What follows is one TCR beta chain and its context. This entry is derived from a study of cytomegalovirus exposure and HLA in healthy donors. PCR used 60 Vbeta primers and 13 Jbeta primers. Here immunoSEQ multiplex PCR was the method, and the copy in TCRdb shows in-frame clones only, minus some. This sample has roughly 96,000 clones; approximately 72% occur once, and the top ten carry roughly 3%. With 0 bases removed from V and 0 bases from J, the gap between germline ends came to 6 bases. This CDR3 is built from 15 residues. The germline V gene has CDR1 SGHVS and CDR2 FNYEAQ. The chain links TRBV7-6 to TRBJ2-1; weak D call: TRBD2 (5 bases). This TCR derives from a female donor in good health and CMV-seropositive. The sequenced sample was PBMCs. CDR3 amino acids: CASSLAGSSYNEQFF. Here the CDR3 DNA reads TGTGCCAGCAGCTTAGCAGGGAGCTCCTACAATGAGCAGTTCTTC.